The TCR beta chain described here comes from a study of T cell repertoires in cytomegalovirus infection. TCRdb re-analysed the reads in MiXCR, keeping a single row per CDR3 protein. The sample includes 350,000 to 500,000 distinct CDR3 sequences, 25% to 40% of them seen just once. Study-wide findings and caveats: Within the response measured ex vivo, HLA-C-restricted CMV-specific TCR beta clonotypes were dominant.

This clonotype was seen more than once but under ten times. What it binds is unknown. Trimming removed 6 bases at V and 0 bases at J, with 15 bases between. CDR3 length: 16 amino acids. Germline V lookup: CDR1 LNHDA, CDR2 SQIVND (reference sequence). The clonotype comes from a human donor in good health (CMV status not recorded). Some clones in this sample may be carry-over from other donors' samples. The sequencing sample was made of PBMCs. The chain links TRBV19 to TRBJ1-5; tentatively, D is TRBD1 (6 bases). The CDR3 sequence: CASSHPGVDSNQPQHF. As DNA, the CDR3 is TGTGCCAGTAGCCACCCAGGGGTTGATAGCAATCAGCCCCAGCATTTT. Based on the CDR3 plus reference TRBV19 and TRBJ1-5, the full variable domain is DGGITQSPKYLFRKEGQNVTLSCEQNLNHDAMYWYRQDPGQGLRLIYYSQIVNDFQKGDIAEGYSVSREKKESFPLTVTSAQKNPTAFYLCASSHPGVDSNQPQHFGDGTRLSIL.